This TCR beta chain was sequenced in a study of cytomegalovirus exposure and HLA in healthy donors. Findings and limits, study-wide: With later analysis, a missense DCLRE1C variant became linked to TCR beta V- and J-gene trimming.

The CDR3 extends over 15 amino acids. In germline, CDR1 is SGHRS, CDR2 YFSETQ. V dropped 3 bases and J dropped 0; count of bases not matched to a gene: 5. This PCR relied on a set of 60 Vbeta primers and 13 Jbeta primers. Original analysis: The authors later counted roughly 77 million unique TCR beta chains, 9.5 million to 13 million of them shared. Some clones are missing from TCRdb's copy, which holds only in-frame ones; the method was immunoSEQ multiplex PCR. Clonal size and the V and J genes are those of that table, whereas D and trimming came from the DNA. The sample holds about 130,000 clones, approximately 82% seen once. Concerning this clone: Its antigen is currently unknown.

The TCR comes from a boy between 2 and 10 years old in good health and CMV-seronegative. Sequencing was carried out using PBMCs. The V gene is TRBV5-1, the J gene TRBJ1-1; 7 bases align to TRBD1. CDR3: CASSSYRGLNTEAFF. For the CDR3, the DNA is TGCGCCAGCAGCTCTTACAGGGGCTTGAACACTGAAGCTTTCTTT. The full variable domain, with the rest looked up from reference TRBV5-1 and TRBJ1-1, is KAGVTQTPRYLIKTRGQQVTLSCSPISGHRSVSWYQQTPGQGLQFLFEYFSETQRNKGNFPGRFSGRQFSNSRSEMNVSTLELGDSALYLCASSSYRGLNTEAFFGQGTRLTVV.